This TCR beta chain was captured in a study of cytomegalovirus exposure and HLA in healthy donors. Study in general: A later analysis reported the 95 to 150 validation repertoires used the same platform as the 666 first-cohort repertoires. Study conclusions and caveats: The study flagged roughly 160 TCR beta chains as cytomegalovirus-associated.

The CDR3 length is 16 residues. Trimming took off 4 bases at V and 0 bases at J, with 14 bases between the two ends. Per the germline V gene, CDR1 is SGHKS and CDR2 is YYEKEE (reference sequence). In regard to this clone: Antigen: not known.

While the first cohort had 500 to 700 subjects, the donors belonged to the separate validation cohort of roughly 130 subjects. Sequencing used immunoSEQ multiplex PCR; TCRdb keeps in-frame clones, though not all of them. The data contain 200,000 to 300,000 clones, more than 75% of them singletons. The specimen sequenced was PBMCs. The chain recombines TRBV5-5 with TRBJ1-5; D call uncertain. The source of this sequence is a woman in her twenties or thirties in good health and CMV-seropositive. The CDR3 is CASSPLGGYSNQPQHF. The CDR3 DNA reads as TGTGCCAGCAGCCCTCTGGGAGGGTATAGCAATCAGCCCCAGCATTTT.